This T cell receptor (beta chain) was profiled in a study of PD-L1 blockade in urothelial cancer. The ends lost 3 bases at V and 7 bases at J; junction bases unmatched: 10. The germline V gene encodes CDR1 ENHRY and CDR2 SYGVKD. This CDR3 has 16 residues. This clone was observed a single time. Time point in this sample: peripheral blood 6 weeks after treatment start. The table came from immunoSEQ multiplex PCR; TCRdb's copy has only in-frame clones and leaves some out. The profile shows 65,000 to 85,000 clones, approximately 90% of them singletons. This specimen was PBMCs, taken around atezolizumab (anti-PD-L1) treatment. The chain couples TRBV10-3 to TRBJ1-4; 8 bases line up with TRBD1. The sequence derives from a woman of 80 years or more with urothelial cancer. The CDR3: CAISDWWTGWGEKLFF. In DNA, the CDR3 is TGTGCCATCAGTGATTGGTGGACAGGGTGGGGTGAAAAACTGTTTTTT.